This T cell receptor beta chain emerged from a study of siplizumab effects on memory and regulatory T cells. For this clone: The antigen is unknown.

General study points: An assignable phenotype, naive or memory, was missing from roughly 78-96% of proliferating CD4+ or CD8+ clones. Contribution to the alloresponse seemed major for naive T cells, which also seemed more diverse than memory cells. There was no confirmation of the suppressive function of proliferating Tregs from siplizumab cultures.

The CDR3 has 15 residues. Germline V gene sequence: CDR1 MDHEN, CDR2 SYDVKM. Between the trimmed V and J ends, which lost 5 bases and 6 bases, there was a span of 17 bases. Per sample, about 10^5 TCR templates underwent assay. Here immunoSEQ multiplex PCR was the method, and the copy in TCRdb shows in-frame clones only, minus some. The sample consists of more than 90,000 clones, approximately 91% of them appearing once. Sequenced material: non-Treg CD4+ T cells sorted from blood. This chain uses TRBV28 with TRBJ1-5; tentative D call: TRBD1 (6 bases). The receptor was derived from a human donor in good health. CDR3 nucleotides: TGTGCCAGCAGTCCCTCGGGGGCCGGGGGTCAGCCCCAGCATTTT. Its translation is CASSPSGAGGQPQHF. Full variable domain (rest looked up from reference TRBV28 and TRBJ1-5): DVKVTQSSRYLVKRTGEKVFLECVQDMDHENMFWYRQDPGLGLRLIYFSYDVKMKEKGDIPEGYSVSREKKERFSLILESASTNQTSMYLCASSPSGAGGQPQHFGDGTRLSIL.